This TCR beta chain was identified during a study of shared clonotypes between healthy human individuals. Whole-study findings and limits: Estimated richness values were generally larger in naive subsets than in memory subsets. Among several donors, 4.5% to 5.5% of naive CD4 clonotypes were found in common.

Repertoires were generated with immunoSEQ multiplex PCR, while TCRdb's copy carries only in-frame clones and drops some. The repertoire holds some 2,500,000 clones, with 93% as singletons. Regarding this clone: The antigen is unknown.

The clonotype comes from a man aged 18 to 30 in good health. Some clones in this sample may be carry-over from other donors' samples. The sequencing input was naive CD4+ T cells from PBMCs. Subset: CD45RA+ positively selected.

CDR3 nucleotides: TGCGCCAGCAGGGACGGACAGGGGCTCTACGAGCAGTACTTC. This sequence encodes CASRDGQGLYEQYF. The chain uses TRBV5-1 and TRBJ2-7; 9 positions match TRBD1. Per the germline V gene, CDR1 is SGHRS and CDR2 is YFSETQ. V was pared by 5 bases and J by 3 bases, with 6 bases of the junction left unmatched. The CDR3 spans 14 residues.